Listed below are T cell receptor beta chains from one sample, sequenced in a study of cytomegalovirus exposure and HLA in healthy donors. Assay used: immunoSEQ multiplex PCR; TCRdb lists only in-frame clones, some missing. The sample carries roughly 240,000 clones, around 80% recorded once. Sequencing was performed on PBMCs. Receptors were obtained from a boy younger than 18 in good health and CMV-seronegative. CDR3s include the opening cysteine and the closing phenylalanine or tryptophan. D genes are given only for firm matches. The listing skips clone size in some rows; elsewhere it reads once, few, many or a size class.

.	TRBV2	TRBJ1-5	.	CASSVGYQPQHF	TGTGCCAGCAGTGTGGGCTATCAGCCCCAGCATTTT
TRBD2	TRBV7-9	TRBJ2-1	once	CASSFVSGRNEQFF	TGTGCCAGCAGCTTCGTTAGCGGGAGGAATGAGCAGTTCTTC
TRBD2	TRBV9	TRBJ2-3	.	CASSPSSGGTDTQYF	TGTGCCAGCAGCCCCAGCAGCGGGGGCACAGATACGCAGTATTTT
TRBD1	TRBV6-5	TRBJ1-4	.	CASSYGGTGKKLFF	TGTGCCAGCAGTTACGGGGGGACAGGGAAAAAACTGTTTTTT
.	TRBV9	TRBJ1-4	.	CASSGRQPANEKLFF	TGTGCCAGCAGCGGGAGACAGCCTGCGAATGAAAAACTGTTTTTT
.	TRBV19	TRBJ1-1	.	CASSDGGADTEAFF	TGTGCCAGTAGTGACGGGGGGGCGGACACTGAAGCTTTCTTT
.	TRBV4-2	TRBJ2-7	.	CASSPGRYEQYF	TGTGCCAGCAGCCCTGGCAGGTACGAGCAGTACTTC
TRBD1	TRBV18	TRBJ1-2	.	CASSPPLTGEYYGYTF	TGTGCCAGCTCACCTCCCTTGACAGGGGAATACTATGGCTACACCTTC
TRBD1	TRBV19	TRBJ2-5	.	CASRDRGQETQYF	TGTGCCAGTAGGGACAGGGGGCAAGAGACCCAGTACTTC
.	TRBV13	TRBJ2-7	few	CASTVGSRAHEQYF	TGTGCCAGCACCGTAGGGAGCAGGGCCCACGAGCAGTACTTC
.	TRBV7-9	TRBJ1-2	.	CSSKWGEDGYTF	TGTTCCAGCAAGTGGGGCGAGGATGGCTACACCTTC
.	TRBV5-5	TRBJ1-5	.	CASSFPEGGPQHF	TGTGCCAGCAGCTTCCCGGAGGGAGGGCCCCAGCATTTT
TRBD1	TRBV29-1	TRBJ2-2	.	CSATPGQDTGELFF	TGCAGCGCTACGCCGGGACAGGACACCGGGGAGCTGTTTTTT
TRBD1	TRBV19	TRBJ2-7	few	CASSIARDSGYEQYF	TGTGCCAGTAGTATAGCTAGGGACAGTGGCTACGAGCAGTACTTC
.	TRBV11-2	TRBJ1-2	few	CASSSRPGYGYTF	TGTGCCAGCAGCTCCAGGCCTGGCTATGGCTACACCTTC
.	TRBV7-8	TRBJ1-1	.	CASSLDMNTEAFF	TGTGCCAGCAGCTTAGATATGAACACTGAAGCTTTCTTT
.	TRBV5-1	TRBJ1-2	.	CASSLPSRGEVHGYTF	TGCGCCAGCAGCTTGCCTTCTCGGGGGGAGGTACATGGCTACACCTTC
TRBD1	TRBV5-6	TRBJ2-3	.	CASSRVLIQGELTDTQYF	TGTGCCAGCAGCCGGGTCTTGATACAGGGGGAATTAACAGATACGCAGTATTTT
TRBD1	TRBV6-5	TRBJ1-1	many	CASSYRTGGRTEAFF	TGTGCCAGCAGTTACCGGACAGGGGGAAGGACTGAAGCTTTCTTT
TRBD1	TRBV2	TRBJ2-1	.	CASTLDRGGYNEQFF	TGTGCCAGCACCTTAGACAGGGGGGGCTACAATGAGCAGTTCTTC
.	TRBV19	TRBJ1-5	.	CASSMGQVFNQPQHF	TGTGCCAGTAGTATGGGGCAGGTTTTCAATCAGCCCCAGCATTTT
TRBD2	TRBV7-9	TRBJ2-5	.	CASSPTSGGVQETQYF	TGTGCCAGCAGCCCAACTAGCGGGGGGGTACAAGAGACCCAGTACTTC
.	TRBV10-3	TRBJ2-3	few	CAISLETDTQYF	TGTGCCATCAGTCTAGAGACAGATACGCAGTATTTT
TRBD1	TRBV6-5	TRBJ2-7	.	CASSYSTGSLTYEQYF	TGTGCCAGCAGTTACTCGACAGGGTCGCTAACCTACGAGCAGTACTTC
.	TRBV5-1	TRBJ1-4	few	CASSLRTGNEKLFF	TGCGCCAGCAGCTTGAGAACAGGGAATGAAAAACTGTTTTTT
.	TRBV6-1	TRBJ2-3	.	CASSVKTGTDTQYF	TGTGCCAGCAGTGTTAAGACGGGGACAGATACGCAGTATTTT
.	TRBV6-5	TRBJ1-1	.	CASSYSPGESTEAFF	TGTGCCAGCAGTTACTCGCCCGGGGAGAGCACTGAAGCTTTCTTT
.	TRBV27	TRBJ2-4	.	CASSLSPYNTKNIQYF	TGTGCCAGCAGTCTATCGCCTTACAATACCAAAAACATTCAGTACTTC
TRBD1	TRBV14	TRBJ2-7	.	CASSQTGGEQYF	TGTGCCAGCAGTCAGACAGGGGGCGAGCAGTACTTC